This TCR beta chain was profiled in a study of T cell responses to AZD1222 COVID-19 vaccine listed by TCRdb under 2021. Context from the whole study: TCR sequencing covered 230 to 250 trial participants: 200 to 220 given two doses of AZD1222 and 26 given two doses of MenACWY control vaccine. Trial participants were enrolled into age subgroups of 18-55, 56-69 and 70-plus years, which contained about 150, 28 and 57 TCR-sequenced participants, respectively.

Results the study describes overall, beyond this receptor: Conclusions about previously exposed vaccinees are limited, since just five or six AZD1222 recipients were seropositive for SARS-CoV-2 at baseline. Because no day 14 peak-response samples were available, repertoires were characterized only after the peak T cell response. Participants were mostly white British, with more females than males. The authors suggested clonal diversity may have been underestimated. Epitopes outside the regions mutated in the B.1.351 and B.1.1.7 variants were reportedly recognized by nearly half of the unique spike-specific TCRs. After two AZD1222 doses, both the breadth and the depth of spike-specific TCRs were significantly higher than at day 0 and than in MenACWY recipients. In the small 56-69-year group, the increase in depth fell short of significance, most likely because of low power. CD4 TCRs associated with the vaccine covered the entire spike protein, and the dominant responses were in regions 160-218 and 743-854.

Sample time point, as interpreted from the label and publication: about 28 days (+/-7) after the second vaccine dose. What this sample's treatment or condition label stands for: meningococcal conjugate vaccine given as trial control. Vaccinee samples came from UK trials COV001 and COV002, including a single-blind randomized controlled phase 2/3 trial of AZD1222 (ChAdOx1 nCoV-19) in healthy adults. For TCRbeta chain sequencing, PBMC samples from trial participants were taken at day 0 and at day 28 after the second dose. The CDR3 regions of human TCRbeta chains were analyzed by immunosequencing. On the study's bioinformatics: TCRs in the repertoires were matched against a reference library of SARS-CoV-2-specific TCRs that had been generated with the MIRA antigen-specificity platform. Breadth was defined as the fraction of unique TCRs that were SARS-CoV-2-associated. Depth was defined as the fraction of total T cells that were SARS-CoV-2-associated. Using the MIRA data, each spike-specific TCR was assigned both to the spike region to which the TCR was reactive and to a CD4 or CD8 class. Log10-transformed breadth and depth values were compared by one-way ANOVA with Sidak's multiple comparisons tests. TCRdb re-hosts the immuneACCESS table, in-frame sequences only. Its copies lack some clones; in the studies checked, an unresolved V gene accounts for under half of them, and the cause for the rest is not known. Clone size and V and J calls were adopted from that table, with D and trimming inferred from the DNA. The sample table contains fewer than 80,000 clones; only one count was recorded for about nine tenths of them. The ten largest make up approximately 9.1% of the sample.

A remark on this clone: What antigen it recognizes has not been identified. Qualities for individual bases were not recorded, and no much larger clone is one base off.

The junction shows trimming of 3 bases on V and 6 bases on J, plus 20 bases between the germline ends. The CDR3 starts with the cysteine, ends with the phenylalanine, and has 17 residues. The retained sequence is limited to the CDR3, 51 bases, with the frame set at the first base. CDR1 and CDR2 were assigned from the germline V gene (reference sequence) as MNHEY and SMNVEV. This chain joins TRBV27 to TRBJ2-2, with the D segment identity uncertain. The TCR comes from an adult who received the MenACWY meningococcal vaccine as a control. This sample comprised peripheral blood, obtained 28 days after the second dose of the MenACWY control vaccine. The CDR3 protein sequence reads: CASSFSYSLGAAGELFF. The DNA sequence is given as TGTGCCAGCAGTTTTAGTTACTCCCTCGGCGCGGCCGGGGAGCTGTTTTTT.